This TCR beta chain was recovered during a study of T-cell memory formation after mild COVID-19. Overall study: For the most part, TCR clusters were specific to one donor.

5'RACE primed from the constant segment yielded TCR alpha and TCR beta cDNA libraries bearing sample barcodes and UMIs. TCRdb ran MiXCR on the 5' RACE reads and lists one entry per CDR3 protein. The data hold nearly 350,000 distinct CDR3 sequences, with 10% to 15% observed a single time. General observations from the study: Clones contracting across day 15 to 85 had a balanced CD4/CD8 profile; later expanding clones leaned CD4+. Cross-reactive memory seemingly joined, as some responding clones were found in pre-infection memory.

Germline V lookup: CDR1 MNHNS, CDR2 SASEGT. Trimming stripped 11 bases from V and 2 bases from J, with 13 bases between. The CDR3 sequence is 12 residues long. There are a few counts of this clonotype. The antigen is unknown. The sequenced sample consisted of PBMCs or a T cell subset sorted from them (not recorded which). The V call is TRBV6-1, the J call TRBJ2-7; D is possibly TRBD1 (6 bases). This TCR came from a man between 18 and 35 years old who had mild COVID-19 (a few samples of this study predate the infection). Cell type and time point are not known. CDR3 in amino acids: CASGRGPYEQYF. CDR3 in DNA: TGTGCCTCTGGCAGGGGCCCCTACGAGCAGTACTTC.